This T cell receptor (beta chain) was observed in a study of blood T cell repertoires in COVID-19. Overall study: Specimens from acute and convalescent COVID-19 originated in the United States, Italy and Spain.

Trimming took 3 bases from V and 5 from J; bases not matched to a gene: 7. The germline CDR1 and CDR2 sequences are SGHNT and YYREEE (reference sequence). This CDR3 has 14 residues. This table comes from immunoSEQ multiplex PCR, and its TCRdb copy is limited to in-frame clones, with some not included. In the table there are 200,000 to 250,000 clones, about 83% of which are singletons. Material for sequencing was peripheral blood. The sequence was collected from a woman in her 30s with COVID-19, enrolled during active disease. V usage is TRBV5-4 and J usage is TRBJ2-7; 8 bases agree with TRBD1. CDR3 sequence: CASSYRQGSNEQYF. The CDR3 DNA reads TGTGCCAGCAGCTATAGACAGGGGTCGAACGAGCAGTACTTC.